This TCR beta chain emerged from a study of control samples from healthy donors and cancer patients. Libraries were prepared by immunoSEQ multiplex PCR; TCRdb keeps only in-frame clonotypes and omits some of them. The data contain around 130,000 clones, around nine tenths of them singletons. This CDR3 region has 18 residues. Germline-derived CDR1 and CDR2 are SGHTA and FQGNSA. J was trimmed by 5 bases and V by 1 base; bases with no gene match: 14. The sequenced sample consisted of blood. This chain uses TRBV7-2 with TRBJ1-2, with 9 bases aligning to TRBD1. The clonotype comes from a man aged 45-60 years in good health. The CDR3 loop reads CASSLGILYGQGTYGYTF. The CDR3 bases are TGTGCCAGCAGCTTAGGGATATTATACGGACAGGGGACGTATGGCTACACCTTC. The variable domain in full, completed from reference TRBV7-2 and TRBJ1-2, reads GAGVSQSPSNKVTEKGKDVELRCDPISGHTALYWYRQSLGQGLEFLIYFQGNSAPDKSGLPSDRFSAERTGGSVSTLTIQRTQQEDSAVYLCASSLGILYGQGTYGYTFGSGTRLTVV.